This entry is about one T cell receptor (beta chain). The antigen is not known. This sample is part of a study of siplizumab effects on memory and regulatory T cells. CDR1 SGHVS and CDR2 FQNEAQ come from the germline V gene. V gave up 5 bases and J gave up 0 bases, with 5 bases separating them. CDR3 length: 13 residues. Using immunoSEQ multiplex PCR, the repertoire was profiled, and TCRdb retains in-frame clones only, with some absent. Seen here are about 110,000 clones, roughly 94% observed once, and the top ten hold more than 0.65%. Study-level results: Proliferating Tregs in siplizumab cultures were never verified as suppressive. Significant reduction of alloreactive sequences traceable to unstimulated CD4+ memory cells was observed with siplizumab. Naive T cell populations appeared to exhibit greater diversity than memory cells and appeared to be major alloresponse contributors.

The sequence derives from a human donor in good health. Sequenced input: Tregs sorted from blood. The chain couples TRBV7-8 to TRBJ1-3; D is ambiguous. The CDR3 coding sequence is TGTGCCAGCAGCCCGGTCTCTGGAAACACCATATATTTT. It encodes CASSPVSGNTIYF. Combining the CDR3 with reference TRBV7-8 and TRBJ1-3 gives the whole variable domain GAGVSQSPRYKVAKRGQDVALRCDPISGHVSLFWYQQALGQGPEFLTYFQNEAQLDKSGLPSDRFFAERPEGSVSTLKIQRTQQEDSAVYLCASSPVSGNTIYFGEGSWLTVV.